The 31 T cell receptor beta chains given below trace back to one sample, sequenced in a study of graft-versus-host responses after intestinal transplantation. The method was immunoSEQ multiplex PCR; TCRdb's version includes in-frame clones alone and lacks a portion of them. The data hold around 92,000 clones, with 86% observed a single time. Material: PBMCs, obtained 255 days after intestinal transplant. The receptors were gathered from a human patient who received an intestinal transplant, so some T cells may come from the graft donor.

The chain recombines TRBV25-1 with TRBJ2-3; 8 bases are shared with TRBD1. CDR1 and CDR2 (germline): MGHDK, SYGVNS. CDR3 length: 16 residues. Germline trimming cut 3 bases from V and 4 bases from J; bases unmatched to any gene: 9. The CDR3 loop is CASSETDREVPDTQYF. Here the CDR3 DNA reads TGTGCCAGCAGTGAGACGGACAGGGAGGTCCCAGATACGCAGTATTTT.

The CDR3 sequence: CASSGHPPGGGETQYF. The DNA for the CDR3 is TGTGCCAGCAGTGGACACCCCCCGGGGGGCGGAGAGACCCAGTACTTC. The chain has TRBV28 and TRBJ2-5; tentatively, D is TRBD2 (7 bases). V lost 5 bases, J lost 4 bases, and 20 bases lay in between. The germline V gene encodes CDR1 MDHEN and CDR2 SYDVKM. The CDR3 runs to 16 residues.

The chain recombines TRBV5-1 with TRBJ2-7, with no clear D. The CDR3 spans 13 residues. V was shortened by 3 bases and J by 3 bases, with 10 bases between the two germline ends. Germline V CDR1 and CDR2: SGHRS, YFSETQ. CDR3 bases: TGCGCCAGCAGCTACAGTGAGTTCTACGAGCAGTACTTC. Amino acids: CASSYSEFYEQYF.

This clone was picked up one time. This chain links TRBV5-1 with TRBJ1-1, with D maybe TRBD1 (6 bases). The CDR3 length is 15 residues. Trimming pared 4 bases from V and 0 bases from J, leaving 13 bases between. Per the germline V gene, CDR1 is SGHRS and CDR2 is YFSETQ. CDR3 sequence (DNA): TGCGCCAGCAGCCCTAACAGGGTTATGAACACTGAAGCTTTCTTT. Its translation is CASSPNRVMNTEAFF.

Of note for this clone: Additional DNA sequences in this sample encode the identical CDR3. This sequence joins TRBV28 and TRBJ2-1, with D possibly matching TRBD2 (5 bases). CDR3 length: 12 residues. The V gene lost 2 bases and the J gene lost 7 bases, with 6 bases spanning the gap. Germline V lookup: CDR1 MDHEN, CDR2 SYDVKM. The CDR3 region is CASSLGGNEQFF. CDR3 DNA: TGTGCCAGCAGTTTAGGCGGGAATGAGCAGTTCTTC.

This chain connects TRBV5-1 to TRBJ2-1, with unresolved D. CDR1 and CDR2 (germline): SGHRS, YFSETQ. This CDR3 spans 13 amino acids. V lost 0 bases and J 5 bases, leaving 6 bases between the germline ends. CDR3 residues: CASSLAQHNEQFF. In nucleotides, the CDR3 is TGCGCCAGCAGCTTGGCCCAGCACAATGAGCAGTTCTTC.

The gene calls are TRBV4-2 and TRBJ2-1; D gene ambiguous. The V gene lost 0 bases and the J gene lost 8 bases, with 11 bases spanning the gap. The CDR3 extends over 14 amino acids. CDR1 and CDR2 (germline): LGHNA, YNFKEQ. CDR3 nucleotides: TGTGCCAGCAGCCAAGATTTCGTTATCGATGAGCAGTTCTTC. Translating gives CASSQDFVIDEQFF.

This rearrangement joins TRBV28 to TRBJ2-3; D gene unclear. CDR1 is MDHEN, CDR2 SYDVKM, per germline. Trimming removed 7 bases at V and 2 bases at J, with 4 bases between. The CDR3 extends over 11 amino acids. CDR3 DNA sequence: TGTGCCAGCACTTCCACAGATACGCAGTATTTT. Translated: CASTSTDTQYF.

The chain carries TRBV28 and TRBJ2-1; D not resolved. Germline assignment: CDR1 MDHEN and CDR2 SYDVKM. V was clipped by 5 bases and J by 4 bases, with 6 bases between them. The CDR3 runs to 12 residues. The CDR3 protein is CASSPLYNEQFF. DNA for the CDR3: TGTGCCAGCAGTCCCTTATACAATGAGCAGTTCTTC.

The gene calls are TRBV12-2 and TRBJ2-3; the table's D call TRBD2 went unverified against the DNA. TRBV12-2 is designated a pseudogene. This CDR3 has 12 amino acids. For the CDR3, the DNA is TGTCACAGCACGGGGGAGTGGGATACGCAGTATTTT. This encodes CHSTGEWDTQYF.

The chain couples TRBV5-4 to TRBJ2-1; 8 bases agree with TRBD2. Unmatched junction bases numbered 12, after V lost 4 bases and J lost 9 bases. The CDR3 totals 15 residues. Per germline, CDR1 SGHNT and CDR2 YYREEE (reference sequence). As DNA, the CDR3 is TGTGCCAGCAGCCCCGGGACTAGATATAGTGGTGAGCAGTTCTTC. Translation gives CASSPGTRYSGEQFF.

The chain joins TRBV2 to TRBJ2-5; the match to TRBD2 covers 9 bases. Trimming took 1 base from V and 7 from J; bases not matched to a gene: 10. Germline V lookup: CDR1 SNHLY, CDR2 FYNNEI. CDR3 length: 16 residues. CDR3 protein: CASSEGLAGLGGTQYF. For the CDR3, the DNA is TGTGCCAGCAGTGAAGGGCTAGCGGGACTGGGGGGGACCCAGTACTTC.

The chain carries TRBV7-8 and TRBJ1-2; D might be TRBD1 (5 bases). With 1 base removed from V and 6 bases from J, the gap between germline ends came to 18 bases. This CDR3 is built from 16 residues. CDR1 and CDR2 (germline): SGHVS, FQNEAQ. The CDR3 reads CASSLGRPTGENGYTF. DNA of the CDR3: TGTGCCAGCAGCTTAGGTAGACCTACAGGAGAAAATGGCTACACCTTC.

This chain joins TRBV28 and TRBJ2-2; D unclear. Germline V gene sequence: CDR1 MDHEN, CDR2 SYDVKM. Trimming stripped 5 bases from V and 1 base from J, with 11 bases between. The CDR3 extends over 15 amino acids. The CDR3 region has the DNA TGTGCCAGCAGTCCGGCTGGGCTGAACACCGGGGAGCTGTTTTTT. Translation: CASSPAGLNTGELFF.

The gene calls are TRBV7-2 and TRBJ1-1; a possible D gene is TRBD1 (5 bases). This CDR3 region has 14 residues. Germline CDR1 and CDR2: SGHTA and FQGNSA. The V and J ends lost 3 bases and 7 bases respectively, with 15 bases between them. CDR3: CASSLHRTFGEAFF. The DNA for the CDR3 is TGTGCCAGCAGCTTGCACAGGACTTTTGGTGAAGCTTTCTTT.

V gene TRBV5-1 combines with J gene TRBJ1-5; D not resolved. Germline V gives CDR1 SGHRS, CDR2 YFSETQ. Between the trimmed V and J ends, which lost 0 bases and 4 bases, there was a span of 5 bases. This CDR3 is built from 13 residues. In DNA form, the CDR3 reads TGCGCCAGCAGCTTGGACCAAAATCAGCCCCAGCATTTT. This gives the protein CASSLDQNQPQHF.

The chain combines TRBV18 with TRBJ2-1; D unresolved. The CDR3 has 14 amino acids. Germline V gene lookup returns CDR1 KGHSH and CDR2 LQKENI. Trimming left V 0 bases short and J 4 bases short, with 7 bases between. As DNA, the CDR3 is TGTGCCAGCTCACCACCGGGCCAGTACAATGAGCAGTTCTTC. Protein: CASSPPGQYNEQFF. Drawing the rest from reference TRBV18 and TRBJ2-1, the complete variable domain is NAGVMQNPRHLVRRRGQEARLRCSPMKGHSHVYWYRQLPEEGLKFMVYLQKENIIDESGMPKERFSAEFPKEGPSILRIQQVVRGDSAAYFCASSPPGQYNEQFFGPGTRLTVL.

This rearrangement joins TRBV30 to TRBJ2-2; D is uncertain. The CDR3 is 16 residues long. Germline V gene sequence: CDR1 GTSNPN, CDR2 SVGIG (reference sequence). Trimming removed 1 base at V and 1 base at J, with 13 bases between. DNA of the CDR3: TGTGCCTGGAGTGCCAGACTTTGGATGAACACCGGGGAGCTGTTTTTT. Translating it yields CAWSARLWMNTGELFF. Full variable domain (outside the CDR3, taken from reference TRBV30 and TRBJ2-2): SQTIHQWPATLVQPVGSPLSLECTVEGTSNPNLYWYRQAAGRGLQLLFYSVGIGQISSEVPQNLSASRPQDRQFILSSKKLLLSDSGFYLCAWSARLWMNTGELFFGEGSRLTVL.

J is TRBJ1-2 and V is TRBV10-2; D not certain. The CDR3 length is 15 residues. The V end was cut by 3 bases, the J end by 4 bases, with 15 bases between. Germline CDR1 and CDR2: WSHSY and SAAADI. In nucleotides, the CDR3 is TGCGCCAGCAGTGATCGGGGAATAATGAGCTATGGCTACACCTTC. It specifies CASSDRGIMSYGYTF.

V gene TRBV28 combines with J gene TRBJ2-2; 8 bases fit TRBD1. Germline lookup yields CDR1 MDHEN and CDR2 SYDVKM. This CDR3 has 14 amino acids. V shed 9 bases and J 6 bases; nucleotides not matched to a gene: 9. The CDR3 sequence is CASTAGQVSGELFF. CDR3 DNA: TGTGCCAGTACCGCGGGACAGGTGTCCGGGGAGCTGTTTTTT.

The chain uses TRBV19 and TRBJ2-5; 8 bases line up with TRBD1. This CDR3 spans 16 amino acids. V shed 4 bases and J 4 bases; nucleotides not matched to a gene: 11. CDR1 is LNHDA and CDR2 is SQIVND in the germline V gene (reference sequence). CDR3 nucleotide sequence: TGTGCCAGTAGTAATGGCCCGACAGGGGTGGGAGAGACCCAGTACTTC. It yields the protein CASSNGPTGVGETQYF.

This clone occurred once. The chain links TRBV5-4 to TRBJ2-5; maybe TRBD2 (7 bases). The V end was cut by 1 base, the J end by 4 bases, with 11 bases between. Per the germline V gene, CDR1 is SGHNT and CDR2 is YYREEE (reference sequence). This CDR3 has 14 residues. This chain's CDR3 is CASSLMRGGETQYF. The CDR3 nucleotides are TGTGCCAGCAGCTTGATGAGGGGGGGAGAGACCCAGTACTTC.

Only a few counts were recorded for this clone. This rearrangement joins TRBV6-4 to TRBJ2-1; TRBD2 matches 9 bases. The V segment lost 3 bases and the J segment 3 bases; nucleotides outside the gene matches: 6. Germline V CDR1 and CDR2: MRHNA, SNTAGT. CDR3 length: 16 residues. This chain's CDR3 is CASSEVSSGSYNEQFF. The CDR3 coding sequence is TGTGCCAGCAGTGAAGTCAGTAGCGGGAGCTACAATGAGCAGTTCTTC.

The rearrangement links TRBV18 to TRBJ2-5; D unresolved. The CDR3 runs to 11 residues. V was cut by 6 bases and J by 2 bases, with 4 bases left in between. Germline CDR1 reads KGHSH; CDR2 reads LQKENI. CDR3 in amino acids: CASSPQETQYF. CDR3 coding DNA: TGTGCCAGCTCGCCTCAAGAGACCCAGTACTTC.

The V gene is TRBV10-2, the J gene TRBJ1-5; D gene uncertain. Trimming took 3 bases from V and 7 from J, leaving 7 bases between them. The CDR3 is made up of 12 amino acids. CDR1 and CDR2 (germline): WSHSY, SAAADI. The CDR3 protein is CASSEGIQPQHF. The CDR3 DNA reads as TGCGCCAGCAGTGAAGGGATACAGCCCCAGCATTTT.

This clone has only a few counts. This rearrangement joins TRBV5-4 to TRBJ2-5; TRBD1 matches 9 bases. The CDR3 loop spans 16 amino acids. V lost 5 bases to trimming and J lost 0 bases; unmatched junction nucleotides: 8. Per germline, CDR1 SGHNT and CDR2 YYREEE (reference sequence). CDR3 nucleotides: TGTGCCAGCAGTCGACAGGGGGTCCCGTACCAAGAGACCCAGTACTTC. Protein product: CASSRQGVPYQETQYF.

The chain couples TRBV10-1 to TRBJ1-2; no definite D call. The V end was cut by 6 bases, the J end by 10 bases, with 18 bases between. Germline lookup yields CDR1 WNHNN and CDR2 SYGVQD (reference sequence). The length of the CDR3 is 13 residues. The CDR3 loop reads CASSYRATGPYTF. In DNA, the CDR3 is TGCGCCAGCAGCTACCGGGCTACCGGCCCCTACACCTTC.

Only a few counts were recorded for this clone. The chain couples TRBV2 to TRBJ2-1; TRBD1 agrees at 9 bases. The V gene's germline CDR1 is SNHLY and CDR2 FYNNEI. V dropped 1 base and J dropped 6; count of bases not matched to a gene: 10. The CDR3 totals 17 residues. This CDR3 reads CASSEVSGTGNPNEQFF. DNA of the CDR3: TGTGCCAGCAGTGAAGTTTCCGGGACAGGGAACCCCAATGAGCAGTTCTTC.

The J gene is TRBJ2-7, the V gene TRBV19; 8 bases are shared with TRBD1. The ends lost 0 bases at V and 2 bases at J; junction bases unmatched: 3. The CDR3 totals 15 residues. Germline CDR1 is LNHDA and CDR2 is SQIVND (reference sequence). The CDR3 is CASSIEGTGTYEQYF. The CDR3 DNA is TGTGCCAGTAGTATAGAGGGGACAGGAACCTACGAGCAGTACTTC.

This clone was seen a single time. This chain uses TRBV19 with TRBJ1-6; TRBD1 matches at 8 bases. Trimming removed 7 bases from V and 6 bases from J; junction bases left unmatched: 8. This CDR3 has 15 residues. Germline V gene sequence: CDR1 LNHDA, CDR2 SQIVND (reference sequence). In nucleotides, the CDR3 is TGTGCCAGTACCTCAGACAGGGGAAGTAATTCACCCCTCCACTTT. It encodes CASTSDRGSNSPLHF.

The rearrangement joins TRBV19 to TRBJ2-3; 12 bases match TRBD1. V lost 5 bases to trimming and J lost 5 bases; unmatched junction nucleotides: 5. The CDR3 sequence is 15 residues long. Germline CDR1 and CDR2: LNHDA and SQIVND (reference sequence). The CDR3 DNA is TGTGCCAGTAGTCCCGGGACAGGGGGCGGAGATACGCAGTATTTT. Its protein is CASSPGTGGGDTQYF.